This passage covers 5 T cell receptor beta chains from one sample sequenced in a study of T cells in Graves' hyperthyroidism and ophthalmopathy. It was RNA transcripts that yielded the amplified TCR beta CDR3 regions. TCR CDR3 underwent first-round RT-PCR with the HTBI primer set. Via MiXCR, TCRdb re-called the multiplex PCR reads, giving one row per CDR3 protein. Of some 550,000 distinct CDR3 sequences in the sample, roughly 15% were seen once. The specimen was blood. These receptors were obtained from a woman aged 40 to 49 with Graves' ophthalmopathy.

The chain couples TRBV27 to TRBJ2-2; TRBD1 aligns across 8 bases. The CDR3 consists of 20 residues. Germline V gives CDR1 MNHEY, CDR2 SMNVEV (reference sequence). V shed 2 bases, J shed 5 bases, and the junction held 19 bases outside the gene matches. The CDR3 nucleotides read TGTGCCAGCAGTTTAAGGGCTTCCGGGACAGGACCCCGAAGGACCGGGGAGCTGTTTTTT. Translating it yields CASSLRASGTGPRRTGELFF.

This clonotype has only a few counts. The chain is built from TRBV4-1 and TRBJ2-5, with 9 bases that match TRBD2. The CDR3 is made up of 16 amino acids. Germline loops: CDR1 MGHRA, CDR2 YSYEKL. After removal of 0 bases from V and 4 bases from J, the junction contained 6 bases not matched to a gene. The CDR3 protein is CASSQDTAGGLETQYF. The CDR3 bases are TGCGCCAGCAGCCAAGATACAGCGGGGGGCCTAGAGACCCAGTACTTC.

This clonotype showed up many times. The rearrangement joins TRBV18 to TRBJ1-1, with TRBD1 matching 11 bases. Trimming cost V 3 bases and J 6 bases; bases outside gene matches: 6. This CDR3 has 15 residues. In germline, CDR1 is KGHSH, CDR2 LQKENI. Here the CDR3 DNA reads TGTGCCAGCTCACCCGGACAGGGGGCTAATTCTGAAGCTTTCTTT. It specifies CASSPGQGANSEAFF.

This clonotype has a handful of counts. The CDR3 DNA follows: TGTGCCAGCAGTGCGGGACTAGCGTTAATCGCCGGGGAGCTGTTTTTT. It translates to CASSAGLALIAGELFF. This chain connects TRBV6-2 or TRBV6-3 to TRBJ2-2, with 10 bases that match TRBD2. This CDR3 spans 16 amino acids. Germline V gene sequence: CDR1 MNHEY, CDR2 SVGEGT. Germline trimming cut 5 bases from V and 6 bases from J; bases unmatched to any gene: 9.

The rearrangement uses TRBV12-3 or TRBV12-4 and TRBJ1-3; the D is unclear. Trimming removed 6 bases from V and 0 bases from J, with 12 bases in between. The CDR3 spans 15 residues. The chain's CDR3 is CASSYAGRSGNTIYF. The CDR3 nucleotides are TGTGCCAGCAGCTACGCGGGCCGCTCTGGAAACACCATATATTTT.